A selection of T cell receptor beta chains follows, all from one sample in a study of Ad26.COV2.S vaccination and SARS-CoV-2 variants. Some clones are missing from TCRdb's copy, which holds only in-frame ones; the method was immunoSEQ multiplex PCR. The sample records 350,000 to 450,000 clones, about 91% being singletons. This specimen consisted of peripheral blood, obtained after recovery from COVID-19. These receptors came from a human donor who had recovered from COVID-19. Both conserved end residues are part of each CDR3. A D gene is named only where the DNA matches it firmly. Expanded clones are given a class, and other clones once, few, many or no size at all.

length,V,J,D,size,CDR3,DNA
15,TRBV6-5,TRBJ1-1,-,-,CASSYEPFGTTEAFF,TGTGCCAGCAGTTACGAGCCGTTCGGAACTACTGAAGCTTTCTTT
15,TRBV24-1,TRBJ2-1,-,once,CATSNQGSGWDEQFF,TGTGCCACCAGTAATCAGGGTTCCGGGTGGGATGAGCAGTTCTTC
13,TRBV4-1,TRBJ2-7,-,-,CASSQGPSYEQYF,TGCGCCAGCAGCCAAGGGCCCTCCTACGAGCAGTACTTC
15,TRBV18,TRBJ2-2,-,-,CASSPGVDTGGELFF,TGTGCCAGCTCACCAGGTGTGGACACGGGCGGGGAGCTGTTTTTT
16,TRBV6-5,TRBJ1-2,-,-,CASSYSLQGFNYGYTF,TGTGCCAGCAGTTACAGTCTACAGGGTTTTAACTATGGCTACACCTTC
13,TRBV10-2,TRBJ2-3,-,-,CASGGSSTDTQYF,TGCGCCAGCGGGGGCTCGAGCACAGATACGCAGTATTTT
14,TRBV19,TRBJ2-7,-,-,CASSRVGGSYEQYF,TGTGCCAGTAGTAGGGTGGGGGGCTCCTACGAGCAGTACTTC
17,TRBV5-4,TRBJ1-1,TRBD1,once,CASSLGPRGRVGTEAFF,TGTGCCAGCAGCTTGGGCCCCAGGGGGCGCGTAGGCACTGAAGCTTTCTTT
18,TRBV4-2,TRBJ2-5,-,-,CASSQGGSAKGYQETQYF,TGTGCCAGCAGCCAAGGGGGGTCGGCTAAAGGGTACCAAGAGACCCAGTACTTC
15,TRBV5-5,TRBJ1-2,-,-,CASSLVFEGKDGYTF,TGTGCCAGCAGCTTGGTTTTCGAGGGCAAGGATGGCTACACCTTC
12,TRBV7-6,TRBJ2-3,-,once,CASSLGADTQYF,TGTGCCAGCTCTCTCGGGGCAGATACGCAGTATTTT
13,TRBV3-1/TRBV3-2,TRBJ2-7,-,-,CASSPLGVGEQYF,TGTGCCAGCAGCCCTCTAGGGGTTGGCGAGCAGTACTTC
15,TRBV25-1,TRBJ2-2,-,-,CASSAPGREAGELFF,TGTGCCAGCAGTGCCCCCGGCCGAGAGGCCGGGGAGCTGTTTTTT
14,TRBV9,TRBJ1-3,-,-,CASSVQGLGNTIYF,TGTGCCAGCAGCGTACAGGGTTTAGGAAACACCATATATTTT
17,TRBV6-1,TRBJ2-4,-,-,CASSEGGVPRAKNIQYF,TGTGCCAGCAGTGAAGGTGGGGTTCCAAGAGCCAAAAACATTCAGTACTTC
15,TRBV27,TRBJ2-2,TRBD1,-,CASSFGRGRVGELFF,TGTGCCAGCAGTTTTGGTAGGGGGCGCGTCGGGGAGCTGTTTTTT
14,TRBV6-5,TRBJ1-2,-,-,CASSSPRQGDGYTF,TGTGCCAGCAGTTCCCCTAGGCAGGGCGATGGCTACACCTTC
19,TRBV13,TRBJ2-1,TRBD2,-,CASSLGGTSGSLRTDEQFF,TGTGCCAGCAGCTTAGGGGGGACTAGCGGGTCCCTTAGGACGGATGAGCAGTTCTTC
15,TRBV20-1,TRBJ2-1,TRBD2,-,CSASVASGRYNEQFF,TGCAGTGCTAGTGTGGCTAGCGGGCGGTACAATGAGCAGTTCTTC
13,TRBV7-2,TRBJ2-7,-,-,CASSYAVSYEQYF,TGTGCCAGCAGCTATGCGGTCTCCTACGAGCAGTACTTC
15,TRBV6-5,TRBJ1-1,TRBD1,-,CASSYSYRGNTEAFF,TGTGCCAGCAGTTACTCGTACAGGGGGAACACTGAAGCTTTCTTT
19,TRBV21-1,TRBJ2-2,-,-,CASSQGTSGGKANTGELFF,TGTGCCAGCAGCCAAGGGACTAGCGGGGGGAAAGCGAACACCGGGGAGCTGTTTTTT
12,TRBV6-6,TRBJ1-1,-,-,CASRGQNTEAFF,TGTGCCAGCAGGGGACAGAACACTGAAGCTTTCTTT
14,TRBV6-6,TRBJ1-2,-,-,CASSPDGVNYGYTF,TGTGCCAGCAGCCCTGACGGAGTTAACTATGGCTACACCTTC
13,TRBV13,TRBJ1-2,-,once,CASSSLANYGYTF,TGTGCCAGCAGCTCCTTAGCCAACTATGGCTACACCTTC
14,TRBV9,TRBJ1-1,-,many,CASSVGGSETEAFF,TGTGCCAGCAGCGTAGGGGGGTCTGAAACTGAAGCTTTCTTT
13,TRBV24-1,TRBJ2-2,-,-,CATSDLGDGELFF,TGTGCCACCAGTGATTTAGGTGACGGGGAGCTGTTTTTT
14,TRBV6-5,TRBJ1-2,-,few,CASSPSARLYGYTF,TGTGCCAGCAGTCCCTCGGCGCGGCTCTATGGCTACACCTTC
13,TRBV9,TRBJ2-2,-,-,CASSEGQAGELFF,TGTGCCAGCAGCGAGGGCCAGGCCGGGGAGCTGTTTTTT
15,TRBV19,TRBJ2-7,TRBD1,-,CASSPPGGISYEQYF,TGTGCCAGTAGTCCCCCAGGGGGTATCTCCTACGAGCAGTACTTC